Following are 30 T cell receptor beta chains from one sample sequenced in a study of blood T cell repertoires in COVID-19. Measured with immunoSEQ multiplex PCR; TCRdb has only the in-frame clones, and not every one. The data show 200,000 to 250,000 clones, with 84% seen just once and roughly 10% held by the top ten. Sequenced sample: peripheral blood. These receptors all come from a man in his forties or fifties with active or convalescent COVID-19.

The chain combines TRBV7-2 with TRBJ1-1, with D possibly TRBD1 on 5 matching bases. The V end lost 1 base, the J end lost 1 base, and 10 bases lay between the germline ends. The CDR3 contains 15 residues. Germline assignment: CDR1 SGHTA and CDR2 FQGNSA. The CDR3: CASSLVGGGNTEAFF. The DNA for the CDR3 is TGTGCCAGCAGCTTAGTTGGGGGGGGGAACACTGAAGCTTTCTTT. Drawing the rest from reference TRBV7-2 and TRBJ1-1, the complete variable domain is GAGVSQSPSNKVTEKGKDVELRCDPISGHTALYWYRQSLGQGLEFLIYFQGNSAPDKSGLPSDRFSAERTGGSVSTLTIQRTQQEDSAVYLCASSLVGGGNTEAFFGQGTRLTVV.

The gene calls are TRBV21-1 and TRBJ2-1; TRBD2 was called by the table and not checked on the DNA. TRBV21-1 is annotated as a pseudogene. CDR3 length: 13 amino acids. The CDR3 DNA is TGTGCCAGCAGCAGCCCTAGGCGGAATGAGCAGTTCTTC. Protein: CASSSPRRNEQFF.

This clone was detected only a few times. The chain combines TRBV5-6 with TRBJ2-1; perhaps TRBD2 as D (6 bases). The CDR3 totals 15 residues. CDR1 is SGHDT, CDR2 YYEEEE, per germline. V was cut by 4 bases and J by 8 bases, with 19 bases left in between. The CDR3 reads CASSAVRDPRDEQFF. The CDR3 coding sequence is TGTGCCAGCAGCGCAGTGCGGGACCCGAGGGATGAGCAGTTCTTC. Looking up the rest from reference TRBV5-6 and TRBJ2-1 gives the full variable domain: DAGVTQSPTHLIKTRGQQVTLRCSPKSGHDTVSWYQQALGQGPQFIFQYYEEEERQRGNFPDRFSGHQFPNYSSELNVNALLLGDSALYLCASSAVRDPRDEQFFGPGTRLTVL.

The gene calls are TRBV28 and TRBJ1-5; 8 bases are a match to TRBD1. Unmatched junction bases numbered 2, after V lost 5 bases and J lost 5 bases. The V gene's germline CDR1 is MDHEN and CDR2 SYDVKM. The length of the CDR3 is 13 residues. CDR3 DNA: TGTGCCAGCAGTCCAGGGGGCTATCAGCCCCAGCATTTT. Amino acids: CASSPGGYQPQHF. The complete variable domain, with remaining parts taken from reference TRBV28 and TRBJ1-5, reads DVKVTQSSRYLVKRTGEKVFLECVQDMDHENMFWYRQDPGLGLRLIYFSYDVKMKEKGDIPEGYSVSREKKERFSLILESASTNQTSMYLCASSPGGYQPQHFGDGTRLSIL.

V usage is TRBV27 and J usage is TRBJ2-7; 11 bases match TRBD2. The CDR3 sequence is 14 residues long. V was clipped by 5 bases and J by 6 bases; unmatched bases: 6. Germline CDR1 is MNHEY and CDR2 is SMNVEV (reference sequence). The CDR3 DNA reads as TGTGCCAGCAGTCCCCTAGCGGGGGGAGGCGAGCAGTACGTC. Its protein is CASSPLAGGGEQYV.

The rearrangement links TRBV14 to TRBJ2-1; 12 nucleotides align to TRBD2. V dropped 1 base and J dropped 3; count of bases not matched to a gene: 4. CDR1 and CDR2 (germline): SGHDN, FVKESK. The CDR3 runs 17 residues. In nucleotides, the CDR3 is TGTGCCAGCAGCCAAGCTCTGACTAGCGGGAGCTACAATGAGCAGTTCTTC. Translating it yields CASSQALTSGSYNEQFF.

The rearrangement links TRBV7-3 to TRBJ2-7; TRBD2 agrees at 7 bases. After removal of 5 bases from V and 5 bases from J, the junction contained 9 bases not matched to a gene. Germline CDR1 is SGHTA and CDR2 is FQGTGA. This CDR3 spans 14 amino acids. CDR3 coding DNA: TGTGCCAGCAGCCCCCACCGGGAGGAGGACGAGCAGTACGTC. It specifies CASSPHREEDEQYV.

Comments on this clone: This specimen includes other DNA sequences encoding the same CDR3. The rearrangement links TRBV12-3 or TRBV12-4 to TRBJ2-5; a possible D gene is TRBD2 (6 bases). Deletions cut 3 bases from V and 4 bases from J, with 9 bases between. This CDR3 contains 13 residues. The chain's CDR3 is CASSFLGGETQYF. The CDR3 coding sequence is TGTGCCAGCAGTTTCCTGGGGGGAGAGACCCAGTACTTC.

CDR3 region: CASSLVRGSGYTF. As DNA, the CDR3 is TGTGCCAGCAGCTTAGTACGGGGGAGTGGCTACACCTTC. The rearrangement links TRBV7-9 to TRBJ1-2, with a tentative D call TRBD1 (5 bases). The CDR3 loop spans 13 amino acids. The germline V and J ends were trimmed by 1 base and 7 bases, with 10 bases remaining between them. Germline V gene lookup returns CDR1 SEHNR and CDR2 FQNEAQ (reference sequence).

In this sample, this clone turned up once. V is TRBV15 and J is TRBJ2-1; 7 bases map to TRBD1. The V and J ends lost 8 bases and 5 bases, in that order; junction bases with no gene match: 12. CDR1 is LNHNV, CDR2 YYDKDF, per germline (reference sequence). This CDR3 region has 15 residues. The CDR3 region has the DNA TGTGCCACCTCCTGGCCCCCACAGGGGAACAATGAGCAGTTCTTC. It translates to CATSWPPQGNNEQFF. The complete variable domain, with remaining parts taken from reference TRBV15 and TRBJ2-1, reads DAMVIQNPRYQVTQFGKPVTLSCSQTLNHNVMYWYQQKSSQAPKLLFHYYDKDFNNEADTPDNFQSRRPNTSFCFLDIRSPGLGDTAMYLCATSWPPQGNNEQFFGPGTRLTVL.

The chain combines TRBV7-9 with TRBJ2-3, with D possibly being TRBD2 (6 bases). The CDR3 extends over 15 amino acids. V was cut by 1 base and J by 4 bases, with 12 bases left in between. Germline V lookup: CDR1 SEHNR, CDR2 FQNEAQ (reference sequence). The CDR3: CASSLGEWEADTQYF. CDR3 in DNA: TGTGCCAGCAGCTTAGGAGAGTGGGAGGCAGATACGCAGTATTTT.

The chain has TRBV11-3 and TRBJ2-3, with D unclear. Germline V gives CDR1 SGHNT, CDR2 YENEEA. V shed 5 bases and J shed 6 bases, with 12 bases lying between them. The CDR3 is 13 residues long. The CDR3 loop reads CASSVGVLDTQYF. DNA of the CDR3: TGTGCCAGCAGCGTTGGAGTATTGGATACGCAGTATTTT. The full variable domain, its missing parts supplied by reference TRBV11-3 and TRBJ2-3, is EAGVVQSPRYKIIEKKQPVAFWCNPISGHNTLYWYLQNLGQGPELLIRYENEEAVDDSQLPKDRFSAERLKGVDSTLKIQPAELGDSAVYLCASSVGVLDTQYFGPGTRLTVL.

This clone was observed a single time. The rearrangement uses TRBV4-3 and TRBJ1-1; D is uncertain. Germline CDR1 LGHNA, CDR2 YSLEER. Trimming left V 1 base short and J 1 base short, with 7 bases between. The CDR3 loop spans 14 amino acids. This chain's CDR3 is CASSQGHWNTEAFF. In nucleotides, the CDR3 is TGCGCCAGCAGCCAAGGACACTGGAACACTGAAGCTTTCTTT.

In its sample, this clone was seen once. The CDR3 DNA is TGCGCCAGCAGCGTAACAGTGCGGGGGGCGGCCGGGGAGCTGTTTTTT. Translation gives CASSVTVRGAAGELFF. This sequence joins TRBV5-1 and TRBJ2-2, with 8 positions matching TRBD2. This CDR3 has 16 amino acids. V was clipped by 4 bases and J by 6 bases; unmatched bases: 11. The V gene's germline CDR1 is SGHRS and CDR2 YFSETQ.

The chain combines TRBV28 with TRBJ1-2, with a possible D match to TRBD1 (6 bases). Trimming pared 3 bases from V and 0 bases from J, leaving 14 bases between. The germline CDR1 and CDR2 sequences are MDHEN and SYDVKM. The CDR3 is made up of 16 amino acids. CDR3 amino acids: CASSFGTRIANYGYTF. As DNA, the CDR3 is TGTGCCAGCAGTTTCGGGACAAGAATAGCTAACTATGGCTACACCTTC.

The gene calls are TRBV4-2 and TRBJ1-2; 8 bases are a match to TRBD1. Trimming removed 0 bases from V and 4 bases from J; junction bases left unmatched: 7. In germline, CDR1 is LGHNA, CDR2 YNFKEQ. CDR3 length: 16 residues. DNA for the CDR3: TGTGCCAGCAGCCAAGATCTAAATCAGGGGGCCTATGGCTACACCTTC. It encodes CASSQDLNQGAYGYTF.

The J gene is TRBJ2-1, the V gene TRBV27; D is possibly TRBD2 (5 bases). Trimming removed 2 bases from V and 10 bases from J, with 9 bases in between. Germline V CDR1 and CDR2: MNHEY, SMNVEV (reference sequence). This CDR3 region has 12 residues. The CDR3, as DNA: TGTGCCAGCAGTTTAGTCGGGGAGGAGCAGTTCTTC. Its protein is CASSLVGEEQFF.

The chain employs TRBV21-1 and TRBJ2-7; the listed D gene, TRBD2, was not tested against the DNA. TRBV21-1 corresponds to a pseudogene. The CDR3 is made up of 17 amino acids. The CDR3 coding sequence is TGTGCCAGCAGCAAAAGTGGAGTCAGGGACTGGAGCTACGAGCAGTACTTC. Translating gives CASSKSGVRDWSYEQYF.

The chain joins TRBV5-1 to TRBJ2-6; D perhaps matches TRBD1 (7 bases). The CDR3 loop spans 13 amino acids. Germline V gene lookup returns CDR1 SGHRS and CDR2 YFSETQ. Trimming cost V 4 bases and J 9 bases, with 11 bases left between them. This CDR3 reads CASSNRGGNVLTF. The CDR3 coding sequence is TGCGCCAGCAGCAACAGGGGAGGCAACGTCCTGACTTTC.

The genes are TRBV5-1 and TRBJ2-5, with D possibly being TRBD1 (5 bases). This CDR3 comprises 16 residues. Trimming left V 4 bases short and J 4 bases short, with 20 bases between. Germline-derived CDR1 and CDR2 are SGHRS and YFSETQ. DNA for the CDR3: TGCGCCAGCAGCGACGCCGGTATTAGAAGGGGAGAGACCCAGTACTTC. Translation: CASSDAGIRRGETQYF.

The V gene is TRBV7-9, the J gene TRBJ1-1, with TRBD1 matching 9 bases. Germline CDR1 reads SEHNR; CDR2 reads FQNEAQ (reference sequence). The CDR3 is 16 amino acids. V trimming: 5 bases; J trimming: 2 bases; junction bases outside the gene matches: 9. The CDR3 DNA is TGTGCCAGCAGCCCCCGGGGACAGGGTCTAAACACTGAAGCTTTCTTT. Encoded protein: CASSPRGQGLNTEAFF.

V and J are TRBV4-1 and TRBJ1-1; the match to TRBD1 covers 7 bases. Germline-derived CDR1 and CDR2 are MGHRA and YSYEKL. The CDR3 has 17 residues. Trimming cost V 4 bases and J 2 bases; bases outside gene matches: 13. The CDR3 nucleotides read TGCGCCAGCAGCCCGCGTTCGACAGGGAGGTTAAACACTGAAGCTTTCTTT. Translated: CASSPRSTGRLNTEAFF.

V is TRBV29-1 and J is TRBJ2-1; 9 nucleotides align to TRBD2. Looked up from germline, CDR1 is SQVTM and CDR2 is ANQGSEA. Trimming removed 7 bases from V and 10 bases from J; junction bases left unmatched: 11. This CDR3 contains 13 residues. CDR3 residues: CSAPAGGSWEQFF. DNA for the CDR3: TGCAGCGCCCCAGCGGGAGGTTCCTGGGAGCAGTTCTTC.

The gene calls are TRBV12-3 or TRBV12-4 and TRBJ2-3; D might be TRBD2 (5 bases). The ends were cut back, 7 bases at V and 1 base at J, with 9 bases in the middle. The CDR3 has 13 residues. As DNA, the CDR3 is TGTGCCAGCAACATGCGGGGCACAGATACGCAGTATTTT. Translating it yields CASNMRGTDTQYF.

The gene calls are TRBV12-3 or TRBV12-4 and TRBJ1-2; D call uncertain. Trimming removed 3 bases at V and 7 bases at J, with 12 bases between. The CDR3 length is 13 residues. CDR3 in DNA: TGTGCCAGCAGTTTGGAGGGATCTCTTGGCTACACCTTC. Translation gives CASSLEGSLGYTF.

This clone was detected only a few times. V usage is TRBV11-3 and J usage is TRBJ2-1, with D hard to call. V was pared by 2 bases and J by 6 bases, with 8 bases between. The CDR3 totals 13 residues. The V gene's germline CDR1 is SGHNT and CDR2 YENEEA. CDR3 nucleotide sequence: TGTGCCAGCAGCTTAAGCTCGGTCAATGAGCAGTTCTTC. As protein: CASSLSSVNEQFF. The whole variable domain, filled in from reference TRBV11-3 and TRBJ2-1, reads EAGVVQSPRYKIIEKKQPVAFWCNPISGHNTLYWYLQNLGQGPELLIRYENEEAVDDSQLPKDRFSAERLKGVDSTLKIQPAELGDSAVYLCASSLSSVNEQFFGPGTRLTVL.

This clone appeared a few times. The rearrangement links TRBV19 to TRBJ2-1; D might be TRBD2 (5 bases). Germline V CDR1 and CDR2: LNHDA, SQIVND (reference sequence). The germline V and J ends were trimmed by 3 bases and 4 bases, with 7 bases remaining between them. This CDR3 region has 13 residues. CDR3 in DNA: TGTGCCAGTAGTATTCGGGGTTACAATGAGCAGTTCTTC. This translates into CASSIRGYNEQFF.

V is TRBV3-1 (or the pseudogene TRBV3-2) and J is TRBJ2-1; D is undetermined. This CDR3 comprises 15 residues. The germline V gene encodes CDR1 LGHDT and CDR2 YNNKEL (reference sequence). V shed 2 bases and J shed 6 bases, with 14 bases lying between them. Here the CDR3 reads CASSQMAGTFNEQFF. The CDR3 DNA is TGTGCCAGCAGCCAAATGGCTGGCACCTTCAATGAGCAGTTCTTC.

This rearrangement joins TRBV20-1 to TRBJ1-1; possible D gene TRBD1, 5 bases. V was cut by 3 bases and J by 6 bases, with 11 bases left in between. The CDR3 sequence is 12 residues long. The germline CDR1 and CDR2 sequences are DFQATT and SNEGSKA (reference sequence). Here the CDR3 reads CSASKGNAEAFF. For the CDR3, the DNA is TGCAGTGCTAGTAAGGGGAATGCTGAAGCTTTCTTT.

The V and J genes are TRBV29-1 and TRBJ2-7, with 8 nucleotides matching TRBD2. Germline V gene data show CDR1 as SQVTM and CDR2 as ANQGSEA. CDR3 length: 14 residues. Trimming took 8 bases from V and 1 from J; bases not matched to a gene: 10. In DNA, the CDR3 is TGCAGCATCCTGACCGGGGGGGAGTCCTACGAGCAGTACTTC. Its translation: CSILTGGESYEQYF.